This record covers a single T cell receptor (beta chain). The participants were between roughly 18 and 100 years old and came from about two dozen US areas. Recovered participants had two consecutive negative NP/OP PCR tests, healthcare professional clearance, or symptom resolution. The CDR3 runs 16 residues. V was cut by 0 bases and J by 3 bases, with 15 bases left in between. The germline gives CDR1 SEHNR, CDR2 FQNEAQ (reference sequence). Data came from immunoSEQ multiplex PCR; TCRdb stores just in-frame clones and leaves some out. The top ten hold 0.55% to 0.75% of the sample, which has some 430,000 clones, about nine tenths seen once. The data are from a study of blood T cell repertoires in COVID-19.

The sequence was obtained from a man younger than 35 who had recovered from COVID-19. V usage is TRBV7-9 and J usage is TRBJ2-7, with D possibly being TRBD2 (6 bases). Sequenced material: PBMCs or T cells enriched from blood (not recorded which). The CDR3 DNA follows: TGTGCCAGCAGCTTAGCTTGGAGGGGCTCCCTCTACGAGCAGTACTTC. Protein: CASSLAWRGSLYEQYF.